Following are 31 T cell receptor beta chains from one sample sequenced in a study of blood T cell repertoires in COVID-19. Repertoires were generated with immunoSEQ multiplex PCR, while TCRdb's copy carries only in-frame clones and drops some. The sample consists of roughly 130,000 clones, 70% to 85% of them appearing once. The sequencing input was peripheral blood. These TCRs come from a woman aged 55-75 years with acute or convalescent COVID-19.

This rearrangement joins TRBV5-1 to TRBJ1-1; D is unclear. The V gene lost 6 bases and the J gene lost 0 bases, with 12 bases spanning the gap. The CDR3 length is 14 residues. Germline loops: CDR1 SGHRS, CDR2 YFSETQ. The CDR3 region has the DNA TGCGCCAGCAAACTTACCGGGATGAACACTGAAGCTTTCTTT. This sequence encodes CASKLTGMNTEAFF.

The chain uses TRBV6-5 and TRBJ2-7; D is uncertain. V lost 7 bases and J 3 bases, leaving 13 bases between the germline ends. Germline CDR1 is MNHEY and CDR2 is SVGAGI. The CDR3 is 13 residues long. CDR3 in DNA: TGTGCCAGCATGTCGCCTATTAGCTACGAGCAGTACGTC. Amino acid sequence: CASMSPISYEQYV.

This clone was seen more than once but under ten times. The chain is built from TRBV5-4 and TRBJ2-1, with 7 bases identical to TRBD1. V shed 0 bases and J 0 bases; nucleotides not matched to a gene: 0. This CDR3 has 15 amino acids. Germline loops: CDR1 SGHNT, CDR2 YYREEE (reference sequence). The CDR3 loop reads CASSLDRGSYNEQFF. The CDR3 DNA reads as TGTGCCAGCAGCTTGGACAGGGGCTCCTACAATGAGCAGTTCTTC. The full variable domain, rest sourced from reference TRBV5-4 and TRBJ2-1, is ETGVTQSPTHLIKTRGQQVTLRCSSQSGHNTVSWYQQALGQGPQFIFQYYREEENGRGNFPPRFSGLQFPNYSSELNVNALELDDSALYLCASSLDRGSYNEQFFGPGTRLTVL.

In regard to this clone: This same CDR3 is encoded by further DNA sequences in the sample. V usage is TRBV3-1 (or the pseudogene TRBV3-2) and J usage is TRBJ1-2; the D is unclear. The CDR3 is made up of 11 amino acids. V was clipped by 2 bases and J by 8 bases, with 6 bases between them. Per germline, CDR1 LGHDT and CDR2 YNNKEL (reference sequence). The CDR3 loop reads CASSQRGGYTF. For the CDR3, the DNA is TGTGCCAGCAGCCAAAGAGGGGGCTACACCTTC.

The V gene is TRBV5-1, the J gene TRBJ1-2; 8 nucleotides line up with TRBD1. With 0 bases clipped from V and 8 bases from J, the junction kept 6 bases outside the gene matches. CDR1 and CDR2 (germline): SGHRS, YFSETQ. CDR3 length: 14 residues. The CDR3 DNA reads as TGCGCCAGCAGCTTGGGGACAGGGTTTGCGGGCTACACCTTC. Translation: CASSLGTGFAGYTF.

This sequence joins TRBV3-1 (or the pseudogene TRBV3-2) and TRBJ1-2; 8 nucleotides agree with TRBD1. Germline CDR1 and CDR2: LGHDT and YNNKEL (reference sequence). V lost 4 bases to trimming and J lost 3 bases; unmatched junction nucleotides: 7. The CDR3 has 15 amino acids. CDR3 region: CASSPTGERDYGYTF. CDR3 bases: TGTGCCAGCAGCCCGACAGGGGAGCGGGACTATGGCTACACCTTC.

A note on this clone: The junction differs from germline at one of its ends, possibly a read error. This same CDR3 is encoded by further DNA sequences in the sample. The V gene is TRBV27, the J gene TRBJ1-2; 9 positions agree with TRBD1. Germline loops: CDR1 MNHEY, CDR2 SMNVEV (reference sequence). CDR3 length: 13 amino acids. The CDR3 DNA sequence: TGCGCCAGCAGTTTTCGACAGGGGGGCGGCTACACCTTC. It encodes CASSFRQGGGYTF.

The V and J genes are TRBV7-6 and TRBJ1-5, with 10 bases that match TRBD1. V dropped 1 base and J dropped 5; count of bases not matched to a gene: 8. Germline assignment: CDR1 SGHVS and CDR2 FNYEAQ. The CDR3 runs to 17 residues. CDR3 amino acids: CASSLDSRDRGYQPQHF. In nucleotides, the CDR3 is TGTGCCAGCAGCTTAGACTCTAGGGACAGGGGATATCAGCCCCAGCATTTT.

The chain recombines TRBV7-9 with TRBJ1-3; D is ambiguous. CDR3 length equals 14 residues. The germline CDR1 and CDR2 sequences are SEHNR and FQNEAQ (reference sequence). Trimming removed 5 bases from V and 9 bases from J, with 17 bases in between. The CDR3 DNA follows: TGTGCCAGCAGCGCAACCGCCTCACCGGGCACCATATATTTT. It translates to CASSATASPGTIYF.

The chain has TRBV11-2 and TRBJ1-1; 7 nucleotides align to TRBD1. J gave up 8 bases and V 2 bases, and 2 bases lay outside the gene matches. CDR3 length: 12 residues. Germline V gene data show CDR1 as SGHAT and CDR2 as FQNNGV. The CDR3 bases are TGTGCCAGCAGCTTACAGGGGGTGGAAGCTTTCTTT. Translated, it gives CASSLQGVEAFF.

The CDR3, as DNA: TGTGCCAGCAGCCGACAGGGGGACAATCAGCCCCAGCATTTT. As protein: CASSRQGDNQPQHF. This chain uses TRBV11-2 with TRBJ1-5; 9 bases match TRBD1. The CDR3 runs to 14 residues. CDR1 and CDR2 (germline): SGHAT, FQNNGV. J gave up 3 bases and V 5 bases, and 2 bases lay outside the gene matches.

J is TRBJ2-5 and V is TRBV24-1; the match to TRBD1 covers 10 bases. The CDR3 covers 15 residues. The germline V gene encodes CDR1 KGHDR and CDR2 SFDVKD. The J segment lost 5 bases and the V segment lost 7 bases, leaving 9 bases of the junction unmatched. The CDR3 loop is CATSSTGTGDETQYF. The CDR3, as DNA: TGTGCCACCAGCTCCACCGGGACAGGGGACGAGACCCAGTACTTC.

V usage is TRBV15 and J usage is TRBJ1-1; the D gene is possibly TRBD1 (6 bases). This CDR3 is 16 amino acids long. Germline V CDR1 and CDR2: LNHNV, YYDKDF (reference sequence). V gave up 5 bases and J gave up 1 base, with 17 bases separating them. CDR3 residues: CATSPGGGGTNTEAFF. The CDR3, as DNA: TGTGCCACCAGCCCAGGAGGGGGAGGGACGAACACTGAAGCTTTCTTT.

The chain has TRBV2 and TRBJ2-3; TRBD2 matches 7 bases. Germline CDR1 SNHLY, CDR2 FYNNEI. This CDR3 is 15 amino acids long. The trim removed 3 bases at V and 8 bases at J, leaving 11 bases unmatched. The CDR3 DNA reads TGTGCCAGCAGTGATGCAGCGGGGATAAGGGGTACGCAGTATTTT. Translation: CASSDAAGIRGTQYF.

CDR3 bases: TGTGCCAGCAGCCCCCAGGACATTTTCACTGAAGCTTTCTTT. This codes for CASSPQDIFTEAFF. The genes are TRBV7-9 and TRBJ1-1; a possible D gene is TRBD1 (5 bases). V dropped 5 bases and J dropped 4 bases, with 14 bases sitting between them. Germline V gene data show CDR1 as SEHNR and CDR2 as FQNEAQ (reference sequence). The CDR3 runs to 14 residues.

This rearrangement joins TRBV20-1 to TRBJ1-2; D call uncertain. The CDR3 sequence is 10 residues long. CDR1 is DFQATT and CDR2 is SNEGSKA in the germline V gene (reference sequence). V was clipped by 5 bases and J by 6 bases, with 7 bases between them. CDR3 in amino acids: CSALEDGYTF. The CDR3 DNA reads as TGCAGTGCTCTAGAGGATGGCTACACCTTC.

The J gene is TRBJ1-2, the V gene TRBV18, with 8 bases matching TRBD1. With V trimmed by 3 bases and J by 6 bases, 3 bases remained unmatched. CDR3 length: 13 amino acids. CDR1 is KGHSH and CDR2 is LQKENI in the germline V gene. CDR3 nucleotide sequence: TGTGCCAGCTCACCTCAGGGGGCGAATGGCTACACCTTC. It yields the protein CASSPQGANGYTF.

The chain has TRBV2 and TRBJ1-6; 8 positions match TRBD1. V lost 5 bases and J lost 7; bases outside the gene matches: 7. The CDR3 length is 15 residues. Per germline, CDR1 SNHLY and CDR2 FYNNEI. For the CDR3, the DNA is TGTGCCAGCAGTCCACGGACAGGGAACAATTCACCCCTCCACTTT. It translates to CASSPRTGNNSPLHF.

This chain connects TRBV24-1 to TRBJ1-2; D might be TRBD1 (5 bases). Germline loops: CDR1 KGHDR, CDR2 SFDVKD. The CDR3 has 14 amino acids. Trimming left V 2 bases short and J 8 bases short, with 14 bases between. The CDR3 DNA is TGTGCCACCAGTGATTGGACCCGGGGGTTGGGCTACACCTTC. The encoded protein is CATSDWTRGLGYTF.

V and J are TRBV5-1 and TRBJ2-6; 8 nucleotides align to TRBD1. J lost 0 bases, V lost 5 bases, and 7 bases had no gene match. CDR1 and CDR2 (germline): SGHRS, YFSETQ. This CDR3 comprises 17 residues. The CDR3 reads CASRTGTGLSGANVLTF. The CDR3 DNA follows: TGCGCCAGCAGAACCGGGACAGGCCTCTCTGGGGCCAACGTCCTGACTTTC.

The J gene is TRBJ1-1, the V gene TRBV7-9; a weak D match, TRBD1 (5 bases). In germline, CDR1 is SEHNR, CDR2 FQNEAQ (reference sequence). V lost 6 bases, J lost 5 bases, and 22 bases lay in between. CDR3 length equals 16 residues. The CDR3: CASSNRRGEVRTEAFF. CDR3 bases: TGTGCCAGCAGTAACCGCCGGGGGGAGGTGCGGACTGAAGCTTTCTTT. Supplemented by reference TRBV7-9 and TRBJ1-1, the full variable domain reads DTGVSQNPRHKITKRGQNVTFRCDPISEHNRLYWYRQTLGQGPEFLTYFQNEAQLEKSRLLSDRFSAERPKGSFSTLEIQRTEQGDSAMYLCASSNRRGEVRTEAFFGQGTRLTVV.

The chain has TRBV7-8 and TRBJ1-1, with no clear D. The germline V and J ends were trimmed by 5 bases and 1 base, with 8 bases remaining between them. CDR1 and CDR2 (germline): SGHVS, FQNEAQ. The CDR3 spans 13 residues. The CDR3 DNA reads as TGTGCCAGCAGCCTCCAGGAGAACACTGAAGCTTTCTTT. It yields the protein CASSLQENTEAFF. Full variable domain (missing parts from reference TRBV7-8 and TRBJ1-1): GAGVSQSPRYKVAKRGQDVALRCDPISGHVSLFWYQQALGQGPEFLTYFQNEAQLDKSGLPSDRFFAERPEGSVSTLKIQRTQQEDSAVYLCASSLQENTEAFFGQGTRLTVV.

This chain links TRBV15 with TRBJ1-2; 9 nucleotides agree with TRBD1. V trimming: 1 base; J trimming: 6 bases; junction bases outside the gene matches: 0. Germline lookup yields CDR1 LNHNV and CDR2 YYDKDF (reference sequence). The CDR3 length is 13 residues. The CDR3 is CATSRGQGDGYTF. CDR3 DNA: TGTGCCACCAGCAGAGGACAGGGGGATGGCTACACCTTC.

The chain combines TRBV2 with TRBJ1-4, with D unclear. In germline, CDR1 is SNHLY, CDR2 FYNNEI. The CDR3 totals 14 residues. Trimming took 6 bases from V and 1 from J, leaving 9 bases between them. The CDR3 protein is CASSERGTNEKLFF. The CDR3 DNA reads as TGTGCCAGCAGCGAGCGGGGAACTAATGAAAAACTGTTTTTT.

The chain recombines TRBV28 with TRBJ1-2, with 8 bases that match TRBD1. This CDR3 is 11 amino acids long. After removal of 10 bases from V and 6 bases from J, the junction contained 4 bases not matched to a gene. The germline V gene encodes CDR1 MDHEN and CDR2 SYDVKM. The CDR3 coding sequence is TGTGCCACCTCGACAGGGGATGGCTACACCTTC. Its protein product is CATSTGDGYTF.

This rearrangement joins TRBV30 to TRBJ1-6, with D perhaps TRBD1 (5 bases). The CDR3 loop spans 15 amino acids. V was pared by 3 bases and J by 7 bases, with 16 bases between. Per germline, CDR1 GTSNPN and CDR2 SVGIG (reference sequence). The CDR3 nucleotides are TGTGCCTGGAGCGGGGGGACCATTGCAAATTCACCCCTCCACTTT. This sequence encodes CAWSGGTIANSPLHF.

J is TRBJ2-5 and V is TRBV12-5, with D maybe TRBD2 (5 bases). Trimming stripped 0 bases from V and 0 bases from J, with 8 bases between. Germline V gives CDR1 LGHNT, CDR2 FRNRAP. The CDR3 loop spans 15 amino acids. This chain's CDR3 is CASGLVRGYQETQYF. CDR3 coding DNA: TGTGCTAGTGGTTTGGTACGCGGGTACCAAGAGACCCAGTACTTC. The complete variable domain, with remaining parts taken from reference TRBV12-5 and TRBJ2-5, reads DARVTQTPRHKVTEMGQEVTMRCQPILGHNTVFWYRQTMMQGLELLAYFRNRAPLDDSGMPKDRFSAEMPDATLATLKIQPSEPRDSAVYFCASGLVRGYQETQYFGPGTRLLVL.

With regard to this clone: This specimen includes other DNA sequences encoding the same CDR3. V and J are TRBV18 and TRBJ2-3, with D unresolved. CDR1 is KGHSH, CDR2 LQKENI, per germline. Deletions cut 3 bases from V and 3 bases from J, with 4 bases between. The CDR3 contains 12 residues. As DNA, the CDR3 is TGTGCCAGCTCACCGAGTACAGATACGCAGTATTTT. Translating gives CASSPSTDTQYF.

The J gene is TRBJ1-1, the V gene TRBV5-4; D is unclear. In germline, CDR1 is SGHNT, CDR2 YYREEE (reference sequence). This CDR3 comprises 15 residues. With 4 bases removed from V and 0 bases from J, the gap between germline ends came to 13 bases. CDR3 bases: TGTGCCAGCAGCCACCGGCGGGTCATGAACACTGAAGCTTTCTTT. This gives the protein CASSHRRVMNTEAFF.

V gene TRBV2 combines with J gene TRBJ1-4, with 9 bases matching TRBD1. The length of the CDR3 is 15 residues. Germline V gives CDR1 SNHLY, CDR2 FYNNEI. V lost 3 bases, J lost 8 bases, and 7 bases stayed unmatched. This chain's CDR3 is CASSDRQGGGEKLFF. CDR3 nucleotides: TGTGCCAGCAGTGACCGACAGGGGGGAGGGGAAAAACTGTTTTTT. The variable domain in full, completed from reference TRBV2 and TRBJ1-4, reads EPEVTQTPSHQVTQMGQEVILRCVPISNHLYFYWYRQILGQKVEFLVSFYNNEISEKSEIFDDQFSVERPDGSNFTLKIRSTKLEDSAMYFCASSDRQGGGEKLFFGSGTQLSVL.

The rearrangement joins TRBV27 to TRBJ1-6; no reliable D call. V lost 8 bases and J lost 0, with 5 bases in between. This CDR3 spans 13 amino acids. Germline V gives CDR1 MNHEY, CDR2 SMNVEV (reference sequence). The CDR3, as DNA: TGTGCCAGCCACAGCTCCTATAATTCACCCCTCCACTTT. Translated, it gives CASHSSYNSPLHF.